These T cell receptor beta chains were read from a single sample in a study of shared clonotypes between healthy human individuals. Sequencing was performed with immunoSEQ multiplex PCR; in TCRdb, only in-frame clones are kept and a portion is missing. The data hold about 820,000 clones, with 90% to 95% observed a single time. Sequenced: naive CD8+ T cells sorted from blood. All receptors come from a young man in good health. CDR3s include the opening cysteine and the closing phenylalanine or tryptophan. The D gene is left open where the match is weak. Only some rows state a clone size, as once, few, many or a class for expanded clones.

d_call j_call v_call clone_size cdr3_nt cdr3_aa
- TRBJ2-1 TRBV5-6 - TGTGCCAGCGCGAAGGAGGGCTACAATGAGCAGTTCTTC CASAKEGYNEQFF
- TRBJ2-2 TRBV7-9 - TGTGCCAGCAGCGCACCCTACACCGGGGAGCTGTTTTTT CASSAPYTGELFF
- TRBJ1-5 TRBV25-1 - TGTGCCAGCAGTGTGGGAGAAGGGGGGAATCAGCCCCAGCATTTT CASSVGEGGNQPQHF
- TRBJ2-5 TRBV9 - TGTGCCAGCAGCGTCACAGGGCTCCAAGAGACCCAGTACTTC CASSVTGLQETQYF
- TRBJ2-1 TRBV9 - TGTGCCAGCAGCACTACTAGTAGTCCGCAGTTCTTC CASSTTSSPQFF
- TRBJ2-7 TRBV27 - TGTGCCAGCAGTTTGGGGGACGAGCAGTACTTC CASSLGDEQYF
- TRBJ1-1 TRBV7-9 - TGTGCCAGCAGCCCTTCTACCTTGACAGTCATGAACACTGAAGCTTTCTTT CASSPSTLTVMNTEAFF
- TRBJ2-2 TRBV4-3 - TGCGCCAGCAGCCAAGATTCCCGGCTGCTGTTTTTT CASSQDSRLLFF
- TRBJ2-1 TRBV29-1 - TGCAGCGTTGAAGAGTGGCAGGAGGACAATGAGCAGTTCTTC CSVEEWQEDNEQFF
TRBD1 TRBJ2-2 TRBV7-9 - TGTGCCAGCAGCTCCTCGGAGGCCCAGGGGGCCGGGGAGCTGTTTTTT CASSSSEAQGAGELFF
- TRBJ2-7 TRBV5-5 - TGTGCCAGCAGCTTGGTTTGGGGATTAGGGACCTACGAGCAGTACTTC CASSLVWGLGTYEQYF
- TRBJ2-3 TRBV9 - TGTGCCAGCAGCGTAACAGGGACTAACACAGATACGCAGTATTTT CASSVTGTNTDTQYF
TRBD1 TRBJ1-2 TRBV18 - TGTGCCAGCTCACCGATCGACAGGGTGGACAACTATGGCTACACCTTC CASSPIDRVDNYGYTF
- TRBJ2-3 TRBV29-1 - TGCAGCGTTGCCCCTACAGGCACTAGCGATACGCAGTATTTT CSVAPTGTSDTQYF
- TRBJ2-7 TRBV6-1 once TGTGCCAGCATTAGGGACACGTCCTACGAGCAGTACTTC CASIRDTSYEQYF